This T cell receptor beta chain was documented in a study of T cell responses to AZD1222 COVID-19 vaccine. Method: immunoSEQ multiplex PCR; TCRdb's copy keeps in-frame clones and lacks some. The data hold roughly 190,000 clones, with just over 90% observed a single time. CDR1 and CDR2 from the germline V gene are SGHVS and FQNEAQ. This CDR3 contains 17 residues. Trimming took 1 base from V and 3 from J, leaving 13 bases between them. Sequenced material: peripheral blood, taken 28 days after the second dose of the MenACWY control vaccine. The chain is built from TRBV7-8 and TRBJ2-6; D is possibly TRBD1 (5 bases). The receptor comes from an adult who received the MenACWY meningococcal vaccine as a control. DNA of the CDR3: TGTGCCAGCAGCTTAGTCCAGGGTCTATTTGGGGCCAACGTCCTGACTTTC. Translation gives CASSLVQGLFGANVLTF.